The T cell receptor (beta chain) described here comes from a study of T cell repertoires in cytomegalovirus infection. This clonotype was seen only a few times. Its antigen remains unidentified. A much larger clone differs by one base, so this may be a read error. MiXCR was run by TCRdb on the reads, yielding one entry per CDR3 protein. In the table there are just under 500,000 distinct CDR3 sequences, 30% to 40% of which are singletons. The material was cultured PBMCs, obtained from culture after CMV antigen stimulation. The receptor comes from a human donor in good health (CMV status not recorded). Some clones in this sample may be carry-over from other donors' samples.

In nucleotides, the CDR3 is TGTGCCAGCAGTTCGGGACAGATCACTGAAGCTTTCTTT. The encoded protein is CASSSGQITEAFF. The gene calls are TRBV6-6 and TRBJ1-1; the match to TRBD1 covers 7 bases. Germline loops: CDR1 MNHNY, CDR2 SVGAGI (reference sequence). With V trimmed by 4 bases and J by 4 bases, 3 bases remained unmatched. CDR3 size: 13 residues.